Below, one TCR beta chain is given with its context. Its antigen remains unidentified. Sequencing used immunoSEQ multiplex PCR; TCRdb keeps in-frame clones, though not all of them. The sample has 40,000 to 45,000 clones, around 96% seen once. This sample was included in a study of graft-versus-host responses after intestinal transplantation. Study details: Recipients were given multivisceral, liver-intestinal, or isolated intestinal transplants.

The germline gives CDR1 MNHEY, CDR2 SMNVEV (reference sequence). CDR3 size: 13 residues. The V and J ends lost 5 bases and 0 bases respectively, with 4 bases between them. The V and J genes are TRBV27 and TRBJ1-4; no clear D. Source: unstimulated CD8+ T cells sorted from spleen or lymph node cells, taken before transplant. The TCR comes from a human donor who was the organ donor for an intestinal transplant. The CDR3 loop reads CASSHTTNEKLFF. CDR3 DNA sequence: TGTGCCAGCAGTCATACAACTAATGAAAAACTGTTTTTT.